This entry is about one TCR beta chain. Repertoires were generated with immunoSEQ multiplex PCR, while TCRdb's copy carries only in-frame clones and drops some. The data contain tens of thousands of clones, around four fifths of them singletons. Germline values: CDR1 KGHSH, CDR2 LQKENI. This CDR3 has 15 residues. V was clipped by 3 bases and J by 3 bases, with 13 bases between them. The source of the sample is a study of OX40 agonist ivuxolimab in advanced cancers. Background on the study: The study gave patients intravenous ivuxolimab at 0.01 to 10 mg/kg every 2 weeks. Subjects had a mean age of 60 years, with a range of roughly 23 to 79; less than 90% were male.

The specimen comprised CD4+ or CD8+ T cells sorted from blood, sampled in a trial of the OX40 agonist ivuxolimab. The gene calls are TRBV18 and TRBJ2-3; possible D gene TRBD1, 6 bases. The clonotype originates from an adult with an advanced solid tumor such as melanoma, head and neck, liver or kidney cancer. The CDR3 spells CASSPQDSRTDTQYF. As DNA, the CDR3 is TGTGCCAGCTCACCTCAGGACAGTAGAACAGATACGCAGTATTTT.